This T cell receptor beta chain appears in the sequencing data of a study of shared clonotypes between healthy human individuals. Germline trimming cut 8 bases from V and 7 bases from J; bases unmatched to any gene: 7. In germline, CDR1 is MNHNS, CDR2 SASEGT. The CDR3 consists of 13 residues. To note about this clone: The antigen remains undetermined.

The data were produced by immunoSEQ multiplex PCR, yet TCRdb's version contains in-frame clones alone and is incomplete. This table holds approximately 1.5 million clones, roughly 98% found once. Study-wide points: Shared clonotypes: roughly 5% naive CD4, approximately 3.4% naive CD8, about 2.5% memory CD4, under 0.45% memory CD8.

The chain has TRBV6-1 and TRBJ1-5, with 8 bases aligning to TRBD1. The sample taken for sequencing was naive CD4+ T cells sorted from blood. Subset in this sample: CD45RA+ positively selected. The clonotype comes from a man younger than 45 in good health. This CDR3 is CASEQGDGQPQHF. The CDR3 DNA is TGTGCCAGCGAACAGGGGGACGGGCAGCCCCAGCATTTT.